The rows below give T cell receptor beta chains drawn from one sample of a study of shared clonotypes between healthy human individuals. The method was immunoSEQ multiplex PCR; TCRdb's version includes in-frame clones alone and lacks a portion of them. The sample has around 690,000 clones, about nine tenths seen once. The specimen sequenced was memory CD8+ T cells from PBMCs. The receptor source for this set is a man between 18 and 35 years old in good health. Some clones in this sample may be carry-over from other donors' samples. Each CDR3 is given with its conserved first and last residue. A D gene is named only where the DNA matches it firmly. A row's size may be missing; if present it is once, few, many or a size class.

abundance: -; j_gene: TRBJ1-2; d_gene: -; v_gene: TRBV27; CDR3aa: CASSLRGPVYGYTF; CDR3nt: TGTGCCAGCAGTTTGCGGGGCCCGGTCTATGGCTACACCTTC
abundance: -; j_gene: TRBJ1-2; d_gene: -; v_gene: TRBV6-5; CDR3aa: CASKGSGPSYGYTF; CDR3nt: TGTGCCAGCAAAGGGTCGGGCCCTTCCTATGGCTACACCTTC
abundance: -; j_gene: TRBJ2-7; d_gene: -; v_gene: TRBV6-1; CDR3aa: CASIKFPALYEQYF; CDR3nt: TGTGCCAGCATTAAATTTCCCGCCCTCTACGAGCAGTACTTC
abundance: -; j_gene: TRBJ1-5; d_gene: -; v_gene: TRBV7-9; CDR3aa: CASSYGTSNQPQHF; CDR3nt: TGTGCCAGCAGCTACGGGACATCGAATCAGCCCCAGCATTTT
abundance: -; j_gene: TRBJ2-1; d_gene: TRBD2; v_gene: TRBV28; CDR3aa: CASSQGLAGAEQFF; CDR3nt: TGTGCCAGCAGCCAGGGACTAGCGGGAGCTGAGCAGTTCTTC
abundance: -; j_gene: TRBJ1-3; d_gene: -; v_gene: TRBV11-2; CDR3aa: CASSFPRTESSSGNTIYF; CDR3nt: TGTGCCAGCAGCTTTCCCCGGACAGAGTCATCCTCTGGAAACACCATATATTTT
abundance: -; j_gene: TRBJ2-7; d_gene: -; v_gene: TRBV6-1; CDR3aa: CASSPKTVSYEQYF; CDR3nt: TGTGCCAGCAGTCCTAAGACAGTCTCCTACGAGCAGTACTTC
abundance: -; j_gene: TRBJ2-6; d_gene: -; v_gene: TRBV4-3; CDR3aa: CASSQEAGSGANVLTF; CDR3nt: TGCGCCAGCAGCCAAGAGGCAGGCTCTGGGGCCAACGTCCTGACTTTC
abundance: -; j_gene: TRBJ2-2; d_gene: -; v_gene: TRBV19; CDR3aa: CASFDVTGELFF; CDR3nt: TGTGCCAGTTTCGATGTCACCGGGGAGCTGTTTTTT
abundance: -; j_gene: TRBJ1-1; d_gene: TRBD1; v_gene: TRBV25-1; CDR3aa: CASGGQGATEAFF; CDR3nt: TGTGCCAGTGGAGGACAGGGGGCCACTGAAGCTTTCTTT
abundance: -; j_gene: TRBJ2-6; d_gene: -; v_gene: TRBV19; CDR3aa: CASSPGPYPGANVLTF; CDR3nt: TGTGCCAGTAGTCCAGGACCTTATCCTGGGGCCAACGTCCTGACTTTC
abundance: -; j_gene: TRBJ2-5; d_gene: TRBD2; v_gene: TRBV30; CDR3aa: CAWSGSSGPETQYF; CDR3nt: TGTGCCTGGAGTGGGTCTAGCGGGCCTGAGACCCAGTACTTC
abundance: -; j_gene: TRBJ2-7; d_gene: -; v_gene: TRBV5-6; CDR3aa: CASSLESGPGEQYF; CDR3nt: TGTGCCAGCAGCTTGGAGTCCGGGCCCGGCGAGCAGTACTTC
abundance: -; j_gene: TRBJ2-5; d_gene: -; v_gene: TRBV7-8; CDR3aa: CASSLDPGALQETQYF; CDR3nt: TGTGCCAGCAGCTTAGACCCAGGGGCCCTCCAAGAGACCCAGTACTTC
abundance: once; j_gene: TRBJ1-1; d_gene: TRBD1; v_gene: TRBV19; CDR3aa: CASRLRTGPVVFMNTEAFF; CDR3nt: TGTGCCAGTAGACTACGGACAGGCCCGGTAGTCTTCATGAACACTGAAGCTTTCTTT
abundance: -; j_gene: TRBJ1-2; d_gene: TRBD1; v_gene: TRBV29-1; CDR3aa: CSGAGGGGYTF; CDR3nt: TGCAGCGGTGCAGGGGGTGGTGGCTACACCTTC
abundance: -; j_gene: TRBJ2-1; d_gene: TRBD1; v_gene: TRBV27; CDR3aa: CASSLGQGQFTEQFF; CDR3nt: TGTGCCAGCAGTTTGGGCCAGGGACAGTTTACTGAGCAGTTCTTC
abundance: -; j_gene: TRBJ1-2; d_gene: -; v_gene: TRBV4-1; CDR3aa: CASSQDHGARAGYTF; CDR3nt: TGCGCCAGCAGCCAAGATCACGGGGCGCGGGCTGGCTACACCTTC
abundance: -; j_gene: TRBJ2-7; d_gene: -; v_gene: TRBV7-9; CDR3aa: CASSPLGPYLSEQYF; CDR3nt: TGTGCCAGCAGCCCCCTCGGGCCCTATCTAAGCGAGCAGTACTTC
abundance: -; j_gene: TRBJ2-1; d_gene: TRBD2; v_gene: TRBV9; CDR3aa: CASSVTFGLAVYNEQFF; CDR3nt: TGTGCCAGCAGCGTAACGTTCGGACTAGCGGTATACAATGAGCAGTTCTTC
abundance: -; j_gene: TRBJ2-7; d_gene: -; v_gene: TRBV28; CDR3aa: CASSGSNSQGGAGEPYEQYF; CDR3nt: TGTGCCAGCAGTGGATCTAATTCGCAGGGGGGAGCGGGGGAACCCTACGAGCAGTACTTC
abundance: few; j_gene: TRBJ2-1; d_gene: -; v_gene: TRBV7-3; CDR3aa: CASSLWGQGRPYNEQFF; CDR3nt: TGTGCCAGCAGCTTATGGGGGCAGGGGAGGCCCTACAATGAGCAGTTCTTC
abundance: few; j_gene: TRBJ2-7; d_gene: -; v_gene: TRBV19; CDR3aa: CASSNRDGYPYEQYF; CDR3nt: TGTGCCAGTAGTAACCGGGACGGATACCCCTACGAGCAGTACTTC
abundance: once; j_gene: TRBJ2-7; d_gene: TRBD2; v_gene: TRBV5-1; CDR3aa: CASSLSGVVYEQYF; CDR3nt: TGCGCCAGCAGCTTGAGCGGGGTGGTCTACGAGCAGTACTTC
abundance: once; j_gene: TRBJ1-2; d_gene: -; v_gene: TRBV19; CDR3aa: CASTDLRGYGYTF; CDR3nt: TGTGCCAGTACCGACCTACGGGGCTATGGCTACACCTTC
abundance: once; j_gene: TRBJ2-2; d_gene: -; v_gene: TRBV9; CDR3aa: CASRSRSSSGELFF; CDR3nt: TGTGCCAGCAGATCCCGAAGCTCGTCCGGGGAGCTGTTTTTT
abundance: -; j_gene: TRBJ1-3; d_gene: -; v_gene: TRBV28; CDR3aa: CASSPRGNTIYF; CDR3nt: TGTGCCAGCAGCCCCAGGGGAAACACCATATATTTT